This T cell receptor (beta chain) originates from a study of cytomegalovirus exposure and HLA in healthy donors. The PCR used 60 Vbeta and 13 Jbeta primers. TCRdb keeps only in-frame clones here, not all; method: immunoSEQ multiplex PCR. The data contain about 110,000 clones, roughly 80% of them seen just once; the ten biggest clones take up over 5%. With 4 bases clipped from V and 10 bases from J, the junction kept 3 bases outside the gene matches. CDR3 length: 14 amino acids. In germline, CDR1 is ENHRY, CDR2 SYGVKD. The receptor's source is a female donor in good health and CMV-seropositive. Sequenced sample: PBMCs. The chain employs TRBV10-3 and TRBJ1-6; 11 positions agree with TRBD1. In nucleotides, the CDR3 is TGTGCCATCAGTGGGACAGGGGGCGGGTCACCCCTCCACTTT. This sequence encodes CAISGTGGGSPLHF.